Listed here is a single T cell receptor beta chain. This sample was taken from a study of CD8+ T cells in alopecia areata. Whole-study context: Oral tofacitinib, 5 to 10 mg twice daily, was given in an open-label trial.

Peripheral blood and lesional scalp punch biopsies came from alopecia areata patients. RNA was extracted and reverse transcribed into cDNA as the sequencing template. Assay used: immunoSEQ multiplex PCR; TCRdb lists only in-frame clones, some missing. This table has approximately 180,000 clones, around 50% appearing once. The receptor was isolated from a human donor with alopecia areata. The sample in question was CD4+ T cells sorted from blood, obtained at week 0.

The CDR3 reads CASSQIVSGELFF. Written as DNA, the CDR3 is TGTGCCAGCAGCCAGATTGTCTCCGGGGAGCTGTTTTTT. The V call is TRBV5-6, the J call TRBJ2-2; D gene ambiguous. The CDR3 contains 13 residues. The germline CDR1 and CDR2 sequences are SGHDT and YYEEEE. Trimming removed 4 bases at V and 6 bases at J, with 10 bases between.